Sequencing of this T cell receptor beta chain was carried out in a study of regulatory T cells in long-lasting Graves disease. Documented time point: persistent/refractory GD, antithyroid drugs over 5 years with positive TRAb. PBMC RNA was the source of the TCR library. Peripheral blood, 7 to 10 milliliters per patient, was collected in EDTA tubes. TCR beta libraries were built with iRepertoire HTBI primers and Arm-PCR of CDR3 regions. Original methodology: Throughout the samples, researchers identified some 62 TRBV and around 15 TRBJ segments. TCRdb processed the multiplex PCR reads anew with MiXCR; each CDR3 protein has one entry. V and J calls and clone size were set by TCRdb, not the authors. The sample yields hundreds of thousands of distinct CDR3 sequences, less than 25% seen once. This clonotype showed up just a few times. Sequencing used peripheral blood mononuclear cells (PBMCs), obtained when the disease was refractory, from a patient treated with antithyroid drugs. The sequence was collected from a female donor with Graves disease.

The CDR3, as DNA: TGTGCCTGGAGTGGGACAGTCTACGGCTACACCTTC. Translation gives CAWSGTVYGYTF. The V gene is TRBV30, the J gene TRBJ1-2, with D maybe TRBD1 (6 bases). In germline, CDR1 is GTSNPN, CDR2 SVGIG (reference sequence). Trimming took 1 base from V and 8 from J, leaving 11 bases between them. The CDR3 runs 12 residues.